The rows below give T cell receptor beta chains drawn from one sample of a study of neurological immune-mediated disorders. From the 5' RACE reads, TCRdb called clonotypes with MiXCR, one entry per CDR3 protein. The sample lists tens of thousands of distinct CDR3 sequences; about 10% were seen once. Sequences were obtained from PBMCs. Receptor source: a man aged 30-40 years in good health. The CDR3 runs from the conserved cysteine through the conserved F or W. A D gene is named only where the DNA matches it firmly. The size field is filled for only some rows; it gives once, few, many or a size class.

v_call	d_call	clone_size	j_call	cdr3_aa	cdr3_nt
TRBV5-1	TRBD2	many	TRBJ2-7	CASSPLAGVQEQYF	TGCGCCAGCAGCCCACTAGCGGGAGTACAAGAGCAGTACTTC
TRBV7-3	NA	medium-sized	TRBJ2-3	CASSFDRTSGTDTQYF	TGTGCCAGCAGCTTTGACAGGACATCAGGCACAGATACGCAGTATTTT
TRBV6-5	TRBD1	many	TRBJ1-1	CASSYRVARGPNTEAFF	TGTGCCAGCAGTTACAGAGTAGCCAGGGGGCCGAACACTGAAGCTTTCTTT
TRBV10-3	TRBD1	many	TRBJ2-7	CATGTDLYEQYF	TGTGCCACCGGGACAGACCTTTACGAGCAGTACTTC
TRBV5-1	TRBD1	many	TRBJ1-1	CASSSQNRGTEAFF	TGCGCCAGCAGCTCTCAGAACAGGGGAACTGAAGCTTTCTTT
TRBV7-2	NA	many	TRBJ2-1	CASSLWVGGIHEQFF	TGTGCCAGCAGCTTATGGGTGGGGGGTATCCATGAGCAGTTCTTC
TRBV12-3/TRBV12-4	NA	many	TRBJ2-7	CASSPSYEQYF	TGTGCCAGCAGTCCCTCCTACGAGCAGTACTTC
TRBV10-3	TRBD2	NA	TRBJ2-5	CAISESTSGRAGETQYF	TGTGCCATCAGTGAGTCGACTAGCGGGAGGGCCGGGGAGACCCAGTACTTC
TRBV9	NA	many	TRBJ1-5	CASSETAQGNQPQHF	TGTGCCAGCAGCGAAACAGCCCAGGGCAATCAGCCCCAGCATTTT
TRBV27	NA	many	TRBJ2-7	CASSLLGHQYEQYF	TGTGCCAGCAGTTTGTTAGGACACCAATACGAGCAGTACTTC
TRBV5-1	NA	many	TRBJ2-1	CASSLGGLSSYNEQFF	TGCGCCAGCAGCTTGGGCGGACTCTCGTCCTACAATGAGCAGTTCTTC
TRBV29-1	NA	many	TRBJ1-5	CSVSQGSHQPQHF	TGCAGCGTCTCTCAGGGATCTCATCAGCCCCAGCATTTT
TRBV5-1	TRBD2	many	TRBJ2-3	CASSSGLAGIDTQYF	TGCGCCAGCAGCTCAGGACTAGCGGGGATCGATACGCAGTATTTT
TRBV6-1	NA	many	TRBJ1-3	CASSARGSGNTIYF	TGTGCCAGCAGTGCCAGGGGCTCTGGAAACACCATATATTTT
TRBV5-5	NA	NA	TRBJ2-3	CVSMADTQYF	TGTGTCAGCATGGCTGATACGCAGTATTTT
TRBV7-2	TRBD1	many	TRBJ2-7	CASSSTSGGSYEQYF	TGTGCCAGCAGCTCGACTTCAGGGGGATCCTACGAGCAGTACTTC
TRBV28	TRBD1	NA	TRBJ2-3	CASSLLGRGLGTDTQYF	TGTGCCAGCAGTTTATTAGGCAGGGGGCTCGGGACAGATACGCAGTATTTT
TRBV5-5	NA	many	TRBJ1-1	CASSRTSGTLGMNTEAFF	TGTGCCAGCAGCAGGACCTCCGGGACACTGGGGATGAACACTGAAGCTTTCTTT
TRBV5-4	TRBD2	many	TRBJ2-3	CASSSSGRGTDTQYF	TGTGCCAGCAGCTCGAGCGGGAGGGGCACAGATACGCAGTATTTT
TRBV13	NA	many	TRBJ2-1	CASSLGLGGIYNEQFF	TGTGCCAGCAGCTTAGGTCTGGGGGGAATCTACAATGAGCAGTTCTTC
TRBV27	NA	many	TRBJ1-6	CASSLRGLDSPLHF	TGTGCCAGCAGTTTGAGGGGTTTAGATTCACCCCTCCACTTT
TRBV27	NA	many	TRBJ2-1	CASSLEGFNEQFF	TGTGCCAGCAGTTTAGAGGGGTTCAATGAGCAGTTCTTC
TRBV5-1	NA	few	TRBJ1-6	CASSPGESYNSPLHF	TGCGCCAGCAGCCCCGGGGAGTCCTATAATTCACCCCTCCACTTT
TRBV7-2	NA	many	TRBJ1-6	CASSLTPGSYSPLHF	TGTGCCAGCAGCTTAACCCCAGGGTCCTATTCACCCCTCCACTTT
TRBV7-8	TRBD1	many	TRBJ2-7	CASSFLQGAGNEQYF	TGTGCCAGCAGCTTCCTACAGGGGGCGGGAAACGAGCAGTACTTC
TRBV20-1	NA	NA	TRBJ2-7	CSAPGPTHYEQYF	TGCAGTGCTCCGGGGCCTACACATTACGAGCAGTACTTC
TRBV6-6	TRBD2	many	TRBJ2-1	CATKEREGRGNEQFF	TGTGCCACCAAGGAACGGGAGGGCCGGGGCAATGAGCAGTTCTTC
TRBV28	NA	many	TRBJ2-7	CASSLGRGRSYEQYF	TGTGCCAGCAGTTTAGGTCGGGGCCGGTCCTACGAGCAGTACTTC
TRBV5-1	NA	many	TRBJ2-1	CASSLGQGEGEQFF	TGCGCCAGCAGCTTGGGGCAGGGAGAGGGTGAGCAGTTCTTC
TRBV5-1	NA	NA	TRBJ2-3	CASSFDQGYMDTQYF	TGCGCCAGCAGCTTTGACCAGGGGTATATGGATACGCAGTATTTT
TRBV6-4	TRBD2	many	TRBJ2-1	CASSDGTSGTYNEQFF	TGTGCCAGCAGTGACGGGACTAGCGGGACCTACAATGAGCAGTTCTTC
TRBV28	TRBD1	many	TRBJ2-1	CASRPDRLYNEQFF	TGTGCCAGCAGACCGGACAGGTTATACAATGAGCAGTTCTTC
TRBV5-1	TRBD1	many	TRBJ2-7	CASSSQGAESYEQYF	TGCGCCAGCAGTTCACAGGGGGCTGAGTCCTACGAGCAGTACTTC
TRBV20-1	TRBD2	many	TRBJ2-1	CSARGSSGNEQFF	TGCAGTGCTAGGGGCAGTAGCGGGAATGAGCAGTTCTTC
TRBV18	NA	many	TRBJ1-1	CASSPPGQKNTEAFF	TGTGCCAGCTCACCACCTGGACAGAAGAACACTGAAGCTTTCTTT
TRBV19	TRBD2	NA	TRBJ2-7	CASSTPLSGRFHEQYF	TGTGCCAGTAGTACCCCGCTTAGCGGGAGATTCCACGAGCAGTACTTC
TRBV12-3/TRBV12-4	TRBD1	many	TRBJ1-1	CASTWDSTEAFF	TGTGCCAGCACCTGGGACAGCACTGAAGCTTTCTTT
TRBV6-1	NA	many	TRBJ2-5	CASSRGFQETQYF	TGTGCCAGCAGTAGGGGTTTCCAAGAGACCCAGTACTTC
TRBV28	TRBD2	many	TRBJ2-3	CASSPDRLAGDHTDTQYF	TGTGCCAGCAGCCCAGATCGCCTAGCGGGAGATCACACAGATACGCAGTATTTT
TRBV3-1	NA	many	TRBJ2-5	CASSGTSRGTEETQYF	TGTGCCAGCAGTGGGACCTCGAGGGGTACGGAAGAGACCCAGTACTTC
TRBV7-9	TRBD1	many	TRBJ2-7	CASSTGTAPYEQYF	TGTGCCAGCAGCACAGGGACAGCTCCTTACGAGCAGTACTTC
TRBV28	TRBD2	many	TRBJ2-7	CASSPSSVGGPYEQYF	TGTGCCAGCAGCCCGTCCTCGGTGGGAGGGCCCTACGAGCAGTACTTC